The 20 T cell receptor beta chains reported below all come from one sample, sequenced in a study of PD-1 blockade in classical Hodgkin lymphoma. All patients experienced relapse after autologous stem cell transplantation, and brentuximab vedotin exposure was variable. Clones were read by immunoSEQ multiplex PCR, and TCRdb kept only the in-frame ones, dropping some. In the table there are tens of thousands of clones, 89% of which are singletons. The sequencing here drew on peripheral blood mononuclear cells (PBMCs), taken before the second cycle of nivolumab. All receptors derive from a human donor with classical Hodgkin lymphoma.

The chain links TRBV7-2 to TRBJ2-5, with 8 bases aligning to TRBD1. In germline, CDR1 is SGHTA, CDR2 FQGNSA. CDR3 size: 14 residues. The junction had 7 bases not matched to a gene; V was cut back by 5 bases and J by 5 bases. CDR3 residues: CASSHQGAGETQYF. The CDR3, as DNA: TGTGCCAGCAGCCACCAGGGGGCGGGGGAGACCCAGTACTTC.

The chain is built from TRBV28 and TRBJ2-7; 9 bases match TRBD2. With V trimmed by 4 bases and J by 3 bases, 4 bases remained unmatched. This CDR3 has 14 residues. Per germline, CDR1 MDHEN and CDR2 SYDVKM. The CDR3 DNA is TGTGCCAGCAGTTCGGATAGCGGGAGCTACGAGCAGTACTTC. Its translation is CASSSDSGSYEQYF.

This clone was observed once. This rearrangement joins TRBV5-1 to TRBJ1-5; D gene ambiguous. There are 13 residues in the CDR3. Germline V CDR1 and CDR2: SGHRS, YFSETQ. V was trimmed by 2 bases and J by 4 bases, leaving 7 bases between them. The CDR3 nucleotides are TGCGCCAGCAGCTTAAGACCAAATCAGCCCCAGCATTTT. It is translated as CASSLRPNQPQHF.

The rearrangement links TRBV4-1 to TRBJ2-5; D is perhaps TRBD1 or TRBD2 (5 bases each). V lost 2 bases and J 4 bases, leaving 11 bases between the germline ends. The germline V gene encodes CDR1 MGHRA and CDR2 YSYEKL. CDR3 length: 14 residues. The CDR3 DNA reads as TGCGCCAGCAGCCAATTGAGGGGCTTAGAGACCCAGTACTTC. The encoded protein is CASSQLRGLETQYF.

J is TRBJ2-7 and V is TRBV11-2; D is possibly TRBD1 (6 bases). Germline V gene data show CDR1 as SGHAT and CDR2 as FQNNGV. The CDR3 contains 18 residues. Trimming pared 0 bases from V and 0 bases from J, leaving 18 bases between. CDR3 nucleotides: TGTGCCAGCAGCTTAGATTATTTGACAGGCCCGAGCTCCTACGAGCAGTACTTC. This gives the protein CASSLDYLTGPSSYEQYF.

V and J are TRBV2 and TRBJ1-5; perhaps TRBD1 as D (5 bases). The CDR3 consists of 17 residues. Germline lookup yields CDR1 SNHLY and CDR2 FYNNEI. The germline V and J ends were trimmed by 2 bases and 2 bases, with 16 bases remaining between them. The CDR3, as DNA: TGTGCCAGCAGTGAAAGGAGGGCGCCAGGGCGCAATCAGCCCCAGCATTTT. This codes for CASSERRAPGRNQPQHF.

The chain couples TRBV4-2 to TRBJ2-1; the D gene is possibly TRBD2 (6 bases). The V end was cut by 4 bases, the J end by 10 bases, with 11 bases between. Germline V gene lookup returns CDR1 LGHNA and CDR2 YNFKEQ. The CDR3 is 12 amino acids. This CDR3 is CASSRSREEQFF. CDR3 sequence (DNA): TGTGCCAGCAGCCGCTCCCGGGAGGAGCAGTTCTTC.

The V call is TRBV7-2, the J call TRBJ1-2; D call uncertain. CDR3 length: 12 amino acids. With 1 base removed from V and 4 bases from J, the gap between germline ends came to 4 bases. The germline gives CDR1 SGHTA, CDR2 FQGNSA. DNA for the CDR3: TGTGCCAGCAGCTTAGGGGCCTATGGCTACACCTTC. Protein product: CASSLGAYGYTF.

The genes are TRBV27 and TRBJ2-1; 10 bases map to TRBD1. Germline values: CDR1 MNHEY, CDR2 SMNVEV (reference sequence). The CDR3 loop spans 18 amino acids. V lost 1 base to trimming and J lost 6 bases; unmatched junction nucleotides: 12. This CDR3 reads CASSLFLGWGQGSNEQFF. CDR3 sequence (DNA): TGTGCCAGCAGTTTATTCCTGGGATGGGGACAGGGGTCCAATGAGCAGTTCTTC.

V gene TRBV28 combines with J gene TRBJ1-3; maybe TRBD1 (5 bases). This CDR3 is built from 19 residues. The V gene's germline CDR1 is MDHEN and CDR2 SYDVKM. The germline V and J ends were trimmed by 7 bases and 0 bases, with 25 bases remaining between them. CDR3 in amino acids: CASKSFLSGAQSSGNTIYF. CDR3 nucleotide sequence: TGTGCCAGCAAATCGTTCCTTAGCGGGGCGCAGAGCTCTGGAAACACCATATATTTT.

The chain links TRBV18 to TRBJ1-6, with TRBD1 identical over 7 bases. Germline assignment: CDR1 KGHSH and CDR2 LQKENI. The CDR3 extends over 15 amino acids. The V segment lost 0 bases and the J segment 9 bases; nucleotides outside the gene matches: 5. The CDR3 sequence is CASSPPGTDRSPLHF. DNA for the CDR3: TGTGCCAGCTCACCACCGGGGACAGATCGTTCACCCCTCCACTTT. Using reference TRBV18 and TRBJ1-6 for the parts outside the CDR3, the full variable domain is NAGVMQNPRHLVRRRGQEARLRCSPMKGHSHVYWYRQLPEEGLKFMVYLQKENIIDESGMPKERFSAEFPKEGPSILRIQQVVRGDSAAYFCASSPPGTDRSPLHFGNGTRLTVT.

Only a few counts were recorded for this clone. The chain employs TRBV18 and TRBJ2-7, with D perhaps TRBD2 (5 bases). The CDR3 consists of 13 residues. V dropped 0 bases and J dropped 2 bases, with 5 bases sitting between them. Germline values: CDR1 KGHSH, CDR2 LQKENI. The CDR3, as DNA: TGTGCCAGCTCACCACCGAGGGCCTACGAGCAGTACTTC. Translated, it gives CASSPPRAYEQYF.

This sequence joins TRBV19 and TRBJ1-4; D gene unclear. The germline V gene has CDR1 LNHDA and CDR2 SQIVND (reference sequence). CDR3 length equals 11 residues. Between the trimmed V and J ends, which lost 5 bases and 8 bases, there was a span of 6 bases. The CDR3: CASSAREKLFF. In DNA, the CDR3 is TGTGCCAGTAGTGCCCGCGAAAAACTGTTTTTT.

The CDR3 DNA follows: TGTGCCAGCAGTTTATCGCGGACTAGCGGGGGGGAGACCCAGTACTTC. Amino acid sequence: CASSLSRTSGGETQYF. This chain joins TRBV27 and TRBJ2-5, with 14 nucleotides matching TRBD2. This CDR3 region has 16 residues. CDR1 and CDR2 from the germline V gene are MNHEY and SMNVEV (reference sequence). V was clipped by 0 bases and J by 5 bases; unmatched bases: 2.

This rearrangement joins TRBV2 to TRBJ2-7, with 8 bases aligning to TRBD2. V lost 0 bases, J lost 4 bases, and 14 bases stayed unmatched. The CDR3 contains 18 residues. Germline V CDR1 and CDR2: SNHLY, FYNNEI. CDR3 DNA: TGTGCCAGCAGTGAAGCGCTTAGTTTTCCTAGCGGGTATTACGAGCAGTACTTC. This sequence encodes CASSEALSFPSGYYEQYF.

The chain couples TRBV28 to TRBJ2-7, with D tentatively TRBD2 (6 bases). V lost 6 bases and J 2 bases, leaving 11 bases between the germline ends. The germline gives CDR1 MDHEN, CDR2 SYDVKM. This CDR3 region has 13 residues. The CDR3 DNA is TGTGCCAGCAGCGATAGCGGCACCTACGAGCAGTACTTC. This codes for CASSDSGTYEQYF. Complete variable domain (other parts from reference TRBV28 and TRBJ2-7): DVKVTQSSRYLVKRTGEKVFLECVQDMDHENMFWYRQDPGLGLRLIYFSYDVKMKEKGDIPEGYSVSREKKERFSLILESASTNQTSMYLCASSDSGTYEQYFGPGTRLTVT.

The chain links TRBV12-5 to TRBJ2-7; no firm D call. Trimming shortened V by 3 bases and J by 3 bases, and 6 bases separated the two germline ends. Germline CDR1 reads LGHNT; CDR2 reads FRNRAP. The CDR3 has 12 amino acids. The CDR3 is CASGFGYYEQYF. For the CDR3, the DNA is TGTGCTAGTGGTTTCGGGTACTACGAGCAGTACTTC.

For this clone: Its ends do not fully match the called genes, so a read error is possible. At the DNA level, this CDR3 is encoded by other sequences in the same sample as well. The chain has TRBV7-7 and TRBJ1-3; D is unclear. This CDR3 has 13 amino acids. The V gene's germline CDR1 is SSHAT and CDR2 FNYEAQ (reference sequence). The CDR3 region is CASSLGPGNTIYF. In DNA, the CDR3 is TGTGCTAGCAGCTTAGGACCTGGAAACACCATATATTTT.

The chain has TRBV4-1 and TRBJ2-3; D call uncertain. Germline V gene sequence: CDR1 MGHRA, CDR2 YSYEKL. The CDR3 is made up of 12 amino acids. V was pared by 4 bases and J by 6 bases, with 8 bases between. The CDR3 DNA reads TGCGCCAGCAGCCTCGGCTTCGATACGCAGTATTTT. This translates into CASSLGFDTQYF.

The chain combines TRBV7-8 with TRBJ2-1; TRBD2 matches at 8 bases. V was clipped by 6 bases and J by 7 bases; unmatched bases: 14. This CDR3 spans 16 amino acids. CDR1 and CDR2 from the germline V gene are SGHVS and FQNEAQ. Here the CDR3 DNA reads TGTGCCAGCAGGCCGGGGCGGGGGGCGGTGGGTAATGAGCAGTTCTTC. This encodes CASRPGRGAVGNEQFF. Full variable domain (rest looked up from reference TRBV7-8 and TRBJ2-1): GAGVSQSPRYKVAKRGQDVALRCDPISGHVSLFWYQQALGQGPEFLTYFQNEAQLDKSGLPSDRFFAERPEGSVSTLKIQRTQQEDSAVYLCASRPGRGAVGNEQFFGPGTRLTVL.